What follows are 27 T cell receptor beta chains derived from one specimen sequenced in a study of graft-versus-host responses after intestinal transplantation. No cognate antigen is known for these TCRs. TCRdb keeps only in-frame clones here, not all; method: immunoSEQ multiplex PCR. The sample shows about 130,000 clones, 85% to 95% of them seen only once. The sequences come from unstimulated CD4+ T cells sorted from spleen or lymph node cells, collected before intestinal transplant. The receptors originated from a human donor who received an intestinal transplant.

The CDR3 DNA reads as TGTGCCATCCGAGTCTGGGGGTCCCGTTCGAACACTGAAGCTTTCTTT. Translation: CAIRVWGSRSNTEAFF. The genes are TRBV28 and TRBJ1-1; possible D gene TRBD1, 5 bases. CDR1 is MDHEN, CDR2 SYDVKM, per germline. V was shortened by 10 bases and J by 1 base, with 22 bases between the two germline ends. The CDR3 totals 16 residues.

V is TRBV10-3 and J is TRBJ2-3, with TRBD1 matching over 7 bases. The CDR3 extends over 13 amino acids. The ends lost 6 bases at V and 2 bases at J; junction bases unmatched: 2. The germline V gene has CDR1 ENHRY and CDR2 SYGVKD. CDR3 amino acids: CAIRGTATDTQYF. The CDR3 DNA reads TGTGCCATCAGGGGGACAGCCACAGATACGCAGTATTTT.

V and J are TRBV6-5 and TRBJ1-2; 7 positions agree with TRBD1. With 5 bases clipped from V and 1 base from J, the junction kept 4 bases outside the gene matches. CDR3 length: 14 amino acids. Germline lookup yields CDR1 MNHEY and CDR2 SVGAGI. CDR3 sequence: CASSPDRDNYGYTF. CDR3 DNA: TGTGCCAGCAGTCCCGACAGGGATAACTATGGCTACACCTTC.

This chain joins TRBV7-2 and TRBJ2-7; 9 bases fit TRBD1. Germline V gene sequence: CDR1 SGHTA, CDR2 FQGNSA. With 0 bases clipped from V and 1 base from J, the junction kept 4 bases outside the gene matches. This CDR3 region has 16 residues. The CDR3 DNA reads as TGTGCCAGCAGCTTAGCCGGGACAGGGTTTTCCTACGAGCAGTACTTC. Protein: CASSLAGTGFSYEQYF.

The rearrangement joins TRBV7-9 to TRBJ2-7, with TRBD1 as a possible D gene (6 bases). Deletions cut 7 bases from V and 2 bases from J, with 12 bases between. Germline CDR1 is SEHNR and CDR2 is FQNEAQ (reference sequence). The CDR3 sequence is 13 residues long. CDR3 coding DNA: TGTGCCAGCACATCCGGGACAACCTACGAGCAGTACTTC. Amino acid sequence: CASTSGTTYEQYF.

V usage is TRBV6-5 and J usage is TRBJ1-1; tentatively, D is TRBD1 (6 bases). The CDR3 covers 15 residues. Germline CDR1 reads MNHEY; CDR2 reads SVGAGI. Trimming removed 7 bases at V and 5 bases at J, with 20 bases between. The CDR3 DNA reads as TGTGCCAGCACCTTCCGGCCAGGGGTGATGACTGAAGCTTTCTTT. Translated, it gives CASTFRPGVMTEAFF.

The gene calls are TRBV7-8 and TRBJ2-7, with D perhaps TRBD2 (6 bases). This CDR3 has 15 amino acids. V lost 5 bases and J lost 1, with 15 bases in between. Germline V gives CDR1 SGHVS, CDR2 FQNEAQ. The CDR3 loop is CASSTAAGISYEQYF. CDR3 bases: TGTGCCAGCAGCACAGCGGCGGGAATATCCTACGAGCAGTACTTC.

This clone was observed a handful of times. The V call is TRBV28, the J call TRBJ1-4; D is possibly TRBD1 (5 bases). Germline V gives CDR1 MDHEN, CDR2 SYDVKM. The CDR3 has 13 residues. Trimming took off 6 bases at V and 8 bases at J, with 13 bases between the two ends. The CDR3 spells CASRGARLEKLFF. The DNA for the CDR3 is TGTGCCAGCAGAGGGGCCCGTCTGGAAAAACTGTTTTTT.

The chain is built from TRBV19 and TRBJ2-7; the match to TRBD1 covers 12 bases. V lost 1 base and J lost 5; bases outside the gene matches: 3. There are 15 residues in the CDR3. Germline assignment: CDR1 LNHDA and CDR2 SQIVND (reference sequence). CDR3 coding DNA: TGTGCCAGTAGTATAGGGGACAGGGGGCGCCACGAGCAGTACTTC. Translation gives CASSIGDRGRHEQYF.

This chain links TRBV6-5 with TRBJ1-4; 7 positions match TRBD1. Germline lookup yields CDR1 MNHEY and CDR2 SVGAGI. The CDR3 has 13 amino acids. V dropped 10 bases and J dropped 2; count of bases not matched to a gene: 4. The CDR3 DNA reads as TGTGCCACTACAGGGGTCACTAATGAAAAACTGTTTTTT. Amino acids: CATTGVTNEKLFF.

The chain couples TRBV2 to TRBJ1-1, with a weak D call TRBD1 (6 bases). V was clipped by 6 bases and J by 1 base, with 15 bases between them. The CDR3 covers 15 residues. CDR1 and CDR2 from the germline V gene are SNHLY and FYNNEI. The CDR3 sequence is CASSAHRGGNTEAFF. In nucleotides, the CDR3 is TGTGCCAGCAGCGCACATAGGGGGGGGAACACTGAAGCTTTCTTT.

This chain connects TRBV5-6 to TRBJ2-7; the D gene is possibly TRBD2 (5 bases). Germline values: CDR1 SGHDT, CDR2 YYEEEE. The CDR3 spans 13 residues. Trimming shortened V by 1 base and J by 2 bases, and 7 bases separated the two germline ends. The CDR3 DNA is TGTGCCAGCAGCTTGATAGCGACCTACGAGCAGTACTTC. It codes for CASSLIATYEQYF. Based on the CDR3 plus reference TRBV5-6 and TRBJ2-7, the full variable domain is DAGVTQSPTHLIKTRGQQVTLRCSPKSGHDTVSWYQQALGQGPQFIFQYYEEEERQRGNFPDRFSGHQFPNYSSELNVNALLLGDSALYLCASSLIATYEQYFGPGTRLTVT.

Details on this clone: This sample includes further DNA sequences coding for the same CDR3. The chain couples TRBV28 to TRBJ2-1; 10 nucleotides align to TRBD2. The CDR3 has 14 amino acids. Looked up from germline, CDR1 is MDHEN and CDR2 is SYDVKM. The J segment lost 4 bases and the V segment lost 4 bases, leaving 1 base of the junction unmatched. CDR3 coding DNA: TGTGCCAGCAGTTGGACTAGCGGATACAATGAGCAGTTCTTC. It yields the protein CASSWTSGYNEQFF.

The rearrangement links TRBV19 to TRBJ2-3; D uncertain. Germline CDR1 reads LNHDA; CDR2 reads SQIVND (reference sequence). This CDR3 spans 15 amino acids. Trimming took off 10 bases at V and 0 bases at J, with 17 bases between the two ends. CDR3 sequence: CATTRAAASTDTQYF. The CDR3 DNA is TGTGCCACTACTCGGGCCGCCGCTAGCACAGATACGCAGTATTTT.

This clone is a singleton in its sample. The chain is built from TRBV6-5 and TRBJ1-3; D unclear. The CDR3 has 16 amino acids. The ends were cut back, 0 bases at V and 4 bases at J, with 13 bases in the middle. Germline V gene lookup returns CDR1 MNHEY and CDR2 SVGAGI. The CDR3 sequence: CASSYSGIQNGNTIYF. The DNA for the CDR3 is TGTGCCAGCAGTTACTCCGGGATCCAAAACGGAAACACCATATATTTT.

The chain joins TRBV14 to TRBJ2-3; D is perhaps TRBD1 (6 bases). The germline V gene encodes CDR1 SGHDN and CDR2 FVKESK. Trimming pared 3 bases from V and 0 bases from J, leaving 16 bases between. CDR3 length equals 17 residues. The CDR3 bases are TGTGCCAGCAGCCACCTTAGTTGGGGGCCTAGCACAGATACGCAGTATTTT. Encoded protein: CASSHLSWGPSTDTQYF.

The gene calls are TRBV10-3 and TRBJ2-1; no definite D call. Deletions cut 10 bases from V and 6 bases from J, with 22 bases between. CDR3 size: 15 residues. Per the germline V gene, CDR1 is ENHRY and CDR2 is SYGVKD. CDR3 bases: TGTGCCACCCAGGCAAACAGCCTTACAATCAATGAGCAGTTCTTC. Translation: CATQANSLTINEQFF.

This rearrangement joins TRBV10-3 to TRBJ2-2; weak D call: TRBD1 (6 bases). Deletions cut 6 bases from V and 5 bases from J, with 16 bases between. CDR3 length: 15 residues. CDR1 ENHRY and CDR2 SYGVKD come from the germline V gene. The CDR3 region has the DNA TGTGCCATCAGGGGGGACAAAAGGGGAACCGGGGAGCTGTTTTTT. Residues: CAIRGDKRGTGELFF.

In this sample, this clone turned up once. The V and J genes are TRBV10-2 and TRBJ2-5; tentative D call: TRBD1 (6 bases). The DNA end lines up better with TRBJ2-7; the J call may be wrong. This CDR3 has 13 residues. Germline assignment: CDR1 WSHSY and CDR2 SAAADI. In DNA, the CDR3 is TGCGCCAGCAGTTCCCTTACAGGGAACGAGCAGTACTTC. Residues: CASSSLTGNEQYF.

J is TRBJ1-1 and V is TRBV18, with D unresolved. Trimming took off 3 bases at V and 7 bases at J, with 12 bases between the two ends. Per the germline V gene, CDR1 is KGHSH and CDR2 is LQKENI. The CDR3 loop spans 13 amino acids. CDR3 sequence (DNA): TGTGCCAGCTCACCCCCCAATGGAGGTGAAGCTTTCTTT. It encodes CASSPPNGGEAFF. The variable domain in full, completed from reference TRBV18 and TRBJ1-1, reads NAGVMQNPRHLVRRRGQEARLRCSPMKGHSHVYWYRQLPEEGLKFMVYLQKENIIDESGMPKERFSAEFPKEGPSILRIQQVVRGDSAAYFCASSPPNGGEAFFGQGTRLTVV.

V gene TRBV10-3 combines with J gene TRBJ2-7, with 9 bases lining up with TRBD1. The CDR3 has 16 amino acids. The ends lost 1 base at V and 4 bases at J; junction bases unmatched: 8. Germline CDR1 ENHRY, CDR2 SYGVKD. CDR3 residues: CAISELTGGGEYEQYF. The CDR3 nucleotides read TGTGCCATCAGTGAGTTAACAGGGGGCGGAGAGTACGAGCAGTACTTC.

This chain uses TRBV7-2 with TRBJ1-3; 8 bases line up with TRBD1. Germline V gene lookup returns CDR1 SGHTA and CDR2 FQGNSA. After removal of 5 bases from V and 4 bases from J, the junction contained 7 bases not matched to a gene. The CDR3 is 15 residues long. Here the CDR3 DNA reads TGTGCCAGCAGCCCCTCTCGGGACAGGGGAAACACCATATATTTT. This gives the protein CASSPSRDRGNTIYF.

The chain uses TRBV20-1 and TRBJ1-2; TRBD1 is a possible D gene (5 bases). V was cut by 7 bases and J by 4 bases, with 10 bases left in between. Germline loops: CDR1 DFQATT, CDR2 SNEGSKA (reference sequence). This CDR3 is 11 amino acids long. The CDR3 region has the DNA TGCAGTGATGAGGGGATCTATGGCTACACCTTC. It is translated as CSDEGIYGYTF.

This chain connects TRBV27 to TRBJ2-3, with D maybe TRBD2 (6 bases). Germline V gene sequence: CDR1 MNHEY, CDR2 SMNVEV (reference sequence). Between the trimmed V and J ends, which lost 4 bases and 5 bases, there was a span of 13 bases. This CDR3 has 14 residues. The CDR3 nucleotides read TGTGCCAGCAGTTCCACGGGAGTTTTAGATACGCAGTATTTT. This sequence encodes CASSSTGVLDTQYF.

The J gene is TRBJ1-1, the V gene TRBV2; 7 bases are a match to TRBD1. This CDR3 region has 15 residues. The ends lost 4 bases at V and 5 bases at J; junction bases unmatched: 10. Germline CDR1 and CDR2: SNHLY and FYNNEI. CDR3 in DNA: TGTGCCAGCAGTGGGGCAGGGGGTCCATCGACTGAAGCTTTCTTT. This encodes CASSGAGGPSTEAFF.

This clone showed up just once. The chain employs TRBV11-2 and TRBJ1-2; D is unclear. Germline-derived CDR1 and CDR2 are SGHAT and FQNNGV. Trimming took off 5 bases at V and 4 bases at J, with 11 bases between the two ends. CDR3 length: 13 amino acids. CDR3 coding DNA: TGTGCCAGCAGCGACACACTGACCTATGGCTACACCTTC. Translated, it gives CASSDTLTYGYTF. Using reference TRBV11-2 and TRBJ1-2 for the parts outside the CDR3, the full variable domain is EAGVAQSPRYKIIEKRQSVAFWCNPISGHATLYWYQQILGQGPKLLIQFQNNGVVDDSQLPKDRFSAERLKGVDSTLKIQPAKLEDSAVYLCASSDTLTYGYTFGSGTRLTVV.

This chain uses TRBV5-1 with TRBJ2-3, with 7 nucleotides matching TRBD2. The CDR3 totals 14 residues. Germline values: CDR1 SGHRS, CDR2 YFSETQ. With 5 bases clipped from V and 0 bases from J, the junction kept 3 bases outside the gene matches. CDR3 coding DNA: TGCGCCAGCAGGTCTAGCGGAAGCACAGATACGCAGTATTTT. Protein sequence: CASRSSGSTDTQYF.